One and the same sample provided the 5 T cell receptor beta chains below, sequenced in a study of Ad26.COV2.S vaccination and SARS-CoV-2 variants (dated by TCRdb to 2020 to 2023). The time point label here, explained by the study, means: individuals recovered from natural SARS-CoV-2 infection. Library prep was done by the immunoSEQ multiplex PCR assay. Held by TCRdb, this immuneACCESS table contains in-frame sequences only and omits some clones. Under half of the omission traces to an unresolved V gene where checked; the cause of the rest is unknown. A total of some 190,000 clones appear in this sample, roughly 85% of them only once. The top ten constitute over 4.5% of the sample. This specimen consisted of peripheral blood, obtained after recovery from COVID-19. All receptors derive from a human donor who had recovered from COVID-19.

The V gene is TRBV5-1, the J gene TRBJ2-7; possible D gene TRBD2, 6 bases. The V end lost 5 bases, the J end lost 6 bases, and 12 bases lay between the germline ends. CDR3 size: 12 residues. CDR1 is SGHRS and CDR2 is YFSETQ in the germline V gene. The CDR3 spells CASSTTSSEQYF. The CDR3 coding sequence is TGCGCCAGCAGTACAACTAGCTCCGAGCAGTACTTC.

The chain recombines TRBV11-3 with TRBJ2-2; no firm D call. Trimming took off 1 base at V and 6 bases at J, with 9 bases between the two ends. CDR1 is SGHNT, CDR2 YENEEA, per germline. This CDR3 contains 14 residues. The CDR3 spells CASSLGLSSGELFF. The CDR3 region has the DNA TGTGCCAGCAGCTTAGGTCTGTCATCCGGGGAGCTGTTTTTT.

The genes are TRBV28 and TRBJ2-3; 7 nucleotides align to TRBD1. Germline CDR1 MDHEN, CDR2 SYDVKM. V trimming: 6 bases; J trimming: 3 bases; junction bases outside the gene matches: 3. The length of the CDR3 is 13 residues. In DNA form, the CDR3 reads TGTGCCAGCAGCCGGGGACAGACAGATACGCAGTATTTT. Amino acids: CASSRGQTDTQYF.

A remark on this clone: Other nucleotide sequences from this sample produce the same CDR3. The chain links TRBV12-3 or TRBV12-4 to TRBJ2-5; tentatively, D is TRBD2 (5 bases). V lost 1 base and J 7 bases, leaving 7 bases between the germline ends. The CDR3 is 12 residues long. CDR3 in amino acids: CASSLEGVTQYF. DNA for the CDR3: TGTGCCAGCAGTTTAGAGGGAGTGACCCAGTACTTC.

This sequence joins TRBV5-6 and TRBJ1-1, with TRBD1 matching 7 bases. Germline V CDR1 and CDR2: SGHDT, YYEEEE. V was clipped by 0 bases and J by 5 bases; unmatched bases: 7. The CDR3 extends over 15 amino acids. This CDR3 reads CASSLASQGETEAFF. CDR3 nucleotides: TGTGCCAGCAGCTTGGCAAGCCAGGGGGAGACTGAAGCTTTCTTT.